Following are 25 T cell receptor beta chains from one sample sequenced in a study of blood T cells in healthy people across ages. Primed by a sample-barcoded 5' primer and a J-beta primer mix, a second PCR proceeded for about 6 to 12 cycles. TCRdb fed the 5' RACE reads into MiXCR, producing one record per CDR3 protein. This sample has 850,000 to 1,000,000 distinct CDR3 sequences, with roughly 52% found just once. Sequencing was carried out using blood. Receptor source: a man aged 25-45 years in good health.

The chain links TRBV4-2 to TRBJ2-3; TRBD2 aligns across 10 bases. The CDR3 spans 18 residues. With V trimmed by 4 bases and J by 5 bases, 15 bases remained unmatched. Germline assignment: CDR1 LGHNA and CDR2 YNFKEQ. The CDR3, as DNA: TGTGCCAGCAGCCGCACGACTGGTTCTAGCGGGGGTGTAGATACGCAGTATTTT. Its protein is CASSRTTGSSGGVDTQYF.

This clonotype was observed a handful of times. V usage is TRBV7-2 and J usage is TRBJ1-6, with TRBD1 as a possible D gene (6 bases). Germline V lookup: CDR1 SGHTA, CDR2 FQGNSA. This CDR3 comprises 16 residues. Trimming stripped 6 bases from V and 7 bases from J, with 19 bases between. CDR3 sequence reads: CASRESGGAWNSPLHF. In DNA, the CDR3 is TGTGCCAGCAGGGAGAGTGGGGGGGCATGGAATTCACCCCTCCACTTT.

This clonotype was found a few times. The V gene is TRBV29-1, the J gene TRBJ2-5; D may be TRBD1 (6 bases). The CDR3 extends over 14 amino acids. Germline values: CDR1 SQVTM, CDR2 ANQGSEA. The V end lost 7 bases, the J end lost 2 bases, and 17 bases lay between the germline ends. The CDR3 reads CSADLGQLQETQYF. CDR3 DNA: TGCAGCGCCGACCTCGGACAGTTACAAGAGACCCAGTACTTC.

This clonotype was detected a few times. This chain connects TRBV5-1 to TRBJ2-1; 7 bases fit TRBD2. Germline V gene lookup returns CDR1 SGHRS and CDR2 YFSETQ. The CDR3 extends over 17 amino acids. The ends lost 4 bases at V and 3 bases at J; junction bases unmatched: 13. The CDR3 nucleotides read TGCGCCAGCAGCCCTGGGGGGACTACCTTTAACTACAATGAGCAGTTCTTC. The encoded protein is CASSPGGTTFNYNEQFF.

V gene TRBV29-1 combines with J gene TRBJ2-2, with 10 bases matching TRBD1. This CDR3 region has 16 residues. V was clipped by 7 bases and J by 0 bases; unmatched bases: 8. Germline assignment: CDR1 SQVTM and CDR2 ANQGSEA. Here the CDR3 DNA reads TGCAGCGCTAGTACCGGGACAGGGGCGAACACCGGGGAGCTGTTTTTT. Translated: CSASTGTGANTGELFF.

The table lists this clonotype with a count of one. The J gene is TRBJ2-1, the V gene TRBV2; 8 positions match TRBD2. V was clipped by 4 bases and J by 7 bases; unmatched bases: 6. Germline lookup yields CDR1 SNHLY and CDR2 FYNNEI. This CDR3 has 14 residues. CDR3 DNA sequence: TGTGCCAGCAGTGTGGGGACTAGGGGAAATGAGCAGTTCTTC. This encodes CASSVGTRGNEQFF.

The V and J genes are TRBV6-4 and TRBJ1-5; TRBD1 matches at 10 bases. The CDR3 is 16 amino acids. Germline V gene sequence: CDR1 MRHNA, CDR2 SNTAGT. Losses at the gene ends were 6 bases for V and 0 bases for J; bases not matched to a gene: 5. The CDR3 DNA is TGTGCCAGCAGGGGACAGGGGAACTATAGCAATCAGCCCCAGCATTTT. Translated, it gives CASRGQGNYSNQPQHF.

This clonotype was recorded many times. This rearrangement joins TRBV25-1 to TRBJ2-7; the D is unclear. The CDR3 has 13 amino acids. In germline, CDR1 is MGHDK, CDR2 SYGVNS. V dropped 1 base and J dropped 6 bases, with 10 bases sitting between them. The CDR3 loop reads CASSEFGPTEQYF. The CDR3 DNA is TGTGCCAGCAGTGAATTCGGGCCGACCGAGCAGTACTTC.

The CDR3 coding sequence is TGTGCCAGCAGGGGAGGGACAGGTCAAGAGACCCAGTACTTC. It specifies CASRGGTGQETQYF. The chain joins TRBV11-3 to TRBJ2-5; TRBD1 is a possible D gene (8 bases). CDR3 length equals 14 residues. From germline, CDR1 is SGHNT and CDR2 YENEEA. V shed 6 bases and J shed 2 bases, with 13 bases lying between them. The variable domain in full, completed from reference TRBV11-3 and TRBJ2-5, reads EAGVVQSPRYKIIEKKQPVAFWCNPISGHNTLYWYLQNLGQGPELLIRYENEEAVDDSQLPKDRFSAERLKGVDSTLKIQPAELGDSAVYLCASRGGTGQETQYFGPGTRLLVL.

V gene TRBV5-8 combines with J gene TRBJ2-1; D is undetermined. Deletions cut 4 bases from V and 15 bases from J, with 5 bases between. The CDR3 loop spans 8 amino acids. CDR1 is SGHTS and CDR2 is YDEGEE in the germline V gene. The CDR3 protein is CASSVPFF. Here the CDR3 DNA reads TGTGCCAGCAGCGTTCCGTTCTTC.

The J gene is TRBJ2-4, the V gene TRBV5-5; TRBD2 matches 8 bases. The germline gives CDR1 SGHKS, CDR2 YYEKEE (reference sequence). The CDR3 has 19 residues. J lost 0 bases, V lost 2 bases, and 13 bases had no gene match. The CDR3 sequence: CASSFLRTSREVAKNIQYF. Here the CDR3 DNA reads TGTGCCAGCAGCTTTCTGCGGACTAGCCGGGAGGTAGCCAAAAACATTCAGTACTTC.

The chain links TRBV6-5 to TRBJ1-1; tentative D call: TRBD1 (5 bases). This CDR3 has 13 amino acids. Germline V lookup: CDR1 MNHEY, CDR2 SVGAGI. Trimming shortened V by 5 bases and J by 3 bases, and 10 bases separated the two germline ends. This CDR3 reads CASSRREDTEAFF. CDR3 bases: TGTGCCAGCAGTCGCAGGGAGGACACTGAAGCTTTCTTT.

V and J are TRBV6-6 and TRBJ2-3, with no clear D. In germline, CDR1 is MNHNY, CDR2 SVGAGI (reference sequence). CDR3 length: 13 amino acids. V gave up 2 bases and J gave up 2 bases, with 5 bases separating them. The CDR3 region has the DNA TGTGCCAGCAGTTACGCCTACACAGATACGCAGTATTTT. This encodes CASSYAYTDTQYF.

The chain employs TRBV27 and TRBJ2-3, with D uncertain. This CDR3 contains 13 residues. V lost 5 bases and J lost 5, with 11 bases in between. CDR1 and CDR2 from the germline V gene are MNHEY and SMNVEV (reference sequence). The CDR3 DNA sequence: TGTGCCAGCAGTCTTATCGGTGGAGATACGCAGTATTTT. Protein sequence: CASSLIGGDTQYF.

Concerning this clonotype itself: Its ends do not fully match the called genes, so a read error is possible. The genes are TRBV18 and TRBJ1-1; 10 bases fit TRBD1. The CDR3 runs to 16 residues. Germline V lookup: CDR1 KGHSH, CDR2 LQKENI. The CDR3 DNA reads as TGTGCCAGCACACCACCGGGACAGGGGTTTGTCACTGAAGCTTTCTTT. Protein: CASTPPGQGFVTEAFF.

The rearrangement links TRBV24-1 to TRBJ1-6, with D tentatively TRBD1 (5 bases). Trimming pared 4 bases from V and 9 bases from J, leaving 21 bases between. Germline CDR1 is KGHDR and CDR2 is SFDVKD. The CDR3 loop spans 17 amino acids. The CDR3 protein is CATSDPGRVSCSSPLHF. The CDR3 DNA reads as TGTGCCACCAGTGACCCGGGCAGGGTGTCATGTAGTTCACCCCTCCACTTT.

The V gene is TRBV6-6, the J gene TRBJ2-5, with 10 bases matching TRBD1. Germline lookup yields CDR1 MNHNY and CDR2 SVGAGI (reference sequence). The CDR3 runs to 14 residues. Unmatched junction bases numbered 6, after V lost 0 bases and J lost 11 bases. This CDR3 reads CASSYSPGTGEQYF. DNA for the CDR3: TGTGCCAGCAGTTACTCACCCGGGACAGGGGAGCAGTACTTC.

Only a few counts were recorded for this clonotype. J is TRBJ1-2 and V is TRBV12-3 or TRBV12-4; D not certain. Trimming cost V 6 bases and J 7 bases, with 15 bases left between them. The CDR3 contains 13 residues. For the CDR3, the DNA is TGTGCCAGCAGCCCGTCTGGGTTCGGTGGCTACACCTTC. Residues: CASSPSGFGGYTF.

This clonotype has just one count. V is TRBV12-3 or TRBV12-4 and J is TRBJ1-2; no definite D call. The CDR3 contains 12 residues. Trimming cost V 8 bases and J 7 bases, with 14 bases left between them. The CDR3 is CASVGAESGYTF. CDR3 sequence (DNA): TGTGCCAGCGTAGGAGCTGAGTCTGGCTACACCTTC.

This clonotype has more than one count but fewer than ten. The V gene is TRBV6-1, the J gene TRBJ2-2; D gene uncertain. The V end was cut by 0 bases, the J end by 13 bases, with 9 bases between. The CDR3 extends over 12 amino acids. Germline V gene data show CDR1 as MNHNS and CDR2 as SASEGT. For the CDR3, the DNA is TGTGCCAGCAGTGAAGCGTTTATAGGGCTGTTTTTT. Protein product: CASSEAFIGLFF.

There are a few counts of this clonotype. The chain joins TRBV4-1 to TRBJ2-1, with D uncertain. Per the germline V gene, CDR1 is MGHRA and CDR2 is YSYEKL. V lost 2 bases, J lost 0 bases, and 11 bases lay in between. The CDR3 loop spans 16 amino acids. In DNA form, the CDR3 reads TGCGCCAGCAGCCAAATTAATTTAGTCTCCTACAATGAGCAGTTCTTC. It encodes CASSQINLVSYNEQFF.

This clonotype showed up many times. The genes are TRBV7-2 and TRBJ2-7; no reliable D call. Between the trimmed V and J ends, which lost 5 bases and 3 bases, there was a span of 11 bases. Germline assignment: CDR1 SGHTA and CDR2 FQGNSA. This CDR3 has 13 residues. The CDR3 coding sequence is TGTGCCAGCAGCCCAGACGGGTTCTACGAGCAGTACTTC. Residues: CASSPDGFYEQYF. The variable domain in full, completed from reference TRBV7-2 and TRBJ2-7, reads GAGVSQSPSNKVTEKGKDVELRCDPISGHTALYWYRQSLGQGLEFLIYFQGNSAPDKSGLPSDRFSAERTGGSVSTLTIQRTQQEDSAVYLCASSPDGFYEQYFGPGTRLTVT.

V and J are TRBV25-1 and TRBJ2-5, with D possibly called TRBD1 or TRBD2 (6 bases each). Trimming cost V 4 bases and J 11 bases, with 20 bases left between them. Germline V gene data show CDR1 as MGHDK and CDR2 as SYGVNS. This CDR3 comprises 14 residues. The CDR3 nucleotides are TGTGCCAGCAGTGCTGCCGGGGGCATCCGCGCTCAGTACTTC. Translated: CASSAAGGIRAQYF. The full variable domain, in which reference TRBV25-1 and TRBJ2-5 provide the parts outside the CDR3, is EADIYQTPRYLVIGTGKKITLECSQTMGHDKMYWYQQDPGMELHLIHYSYGVNSTEKGDLSSESTVSRIRTEHFPLTLESARPSHTSQYLCASSAAGGIRAQYFGPGTRLLVL.

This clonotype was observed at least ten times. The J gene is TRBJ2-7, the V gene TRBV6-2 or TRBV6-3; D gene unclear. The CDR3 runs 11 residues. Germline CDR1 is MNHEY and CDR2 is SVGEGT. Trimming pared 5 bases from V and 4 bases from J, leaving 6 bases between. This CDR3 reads CASSQQYEQYF. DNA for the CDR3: TGTGCCAGCAGTCAACAATACGAGCAGTACTTC.

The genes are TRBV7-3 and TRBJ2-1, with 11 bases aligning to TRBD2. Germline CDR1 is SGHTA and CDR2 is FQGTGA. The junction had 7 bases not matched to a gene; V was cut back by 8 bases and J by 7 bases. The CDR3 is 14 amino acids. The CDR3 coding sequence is TGTGCCAGCGCACTAGCGGGGGTTAGGAATGAGCAGTTCTTC. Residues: CASALAGVRNEQFF.